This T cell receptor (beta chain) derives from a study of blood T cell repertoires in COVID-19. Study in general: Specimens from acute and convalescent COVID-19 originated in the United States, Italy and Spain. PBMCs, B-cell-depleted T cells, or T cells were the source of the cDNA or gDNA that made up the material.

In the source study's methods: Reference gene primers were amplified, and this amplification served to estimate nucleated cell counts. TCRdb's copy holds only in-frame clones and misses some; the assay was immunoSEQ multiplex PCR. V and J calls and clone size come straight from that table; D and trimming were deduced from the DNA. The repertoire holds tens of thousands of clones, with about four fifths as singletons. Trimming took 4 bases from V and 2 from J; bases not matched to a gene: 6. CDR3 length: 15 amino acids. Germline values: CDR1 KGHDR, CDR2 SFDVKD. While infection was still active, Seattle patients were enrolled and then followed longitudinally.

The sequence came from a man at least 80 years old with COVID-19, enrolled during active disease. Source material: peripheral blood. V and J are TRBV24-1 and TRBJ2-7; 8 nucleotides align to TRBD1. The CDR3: CATSDPGQGTYEQYF. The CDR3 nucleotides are TGTGCCACCAGTGACCCCGGACAGGGAACCTACGAGCAGTACTTC.